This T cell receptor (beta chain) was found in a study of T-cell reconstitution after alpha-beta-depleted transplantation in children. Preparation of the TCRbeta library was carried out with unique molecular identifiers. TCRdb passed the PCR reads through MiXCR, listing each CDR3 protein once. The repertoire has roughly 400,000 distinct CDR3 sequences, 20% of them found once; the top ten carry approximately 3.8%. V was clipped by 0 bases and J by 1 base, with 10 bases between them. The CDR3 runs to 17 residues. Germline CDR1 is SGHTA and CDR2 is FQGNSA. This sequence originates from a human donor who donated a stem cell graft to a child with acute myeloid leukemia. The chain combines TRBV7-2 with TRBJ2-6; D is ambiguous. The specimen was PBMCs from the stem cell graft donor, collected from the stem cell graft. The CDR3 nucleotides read TGTGCCAGCAGCTTAGCAAGAACAGTTTCTGGGGCCAACGTCCTGACTTTC. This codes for CASSLARTVSGANVLTF. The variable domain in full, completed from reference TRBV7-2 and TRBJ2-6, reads GAGVSQSPSNKVTEKGKDVELRCDPISGHTALYWYRQSLGQGLEFLIYFQGNSAPDKSGLPSDRFSAERTGGSVSTLTIQRTQQEDSAVYLCASSLARTVSGANVLTFGAGSRLTVL.